This T cell receptor beta chain was found in a study of radiotherapy plus CTLA-4 blockade in lung cancer listed by TCRdb under 2018. Regarding the complete study: Objective responses were observed in about 17% of enrolled patients, and disease control was achieved in less than 35%. General findings and caveats noted by the study authors: Early dynamic changes in blood T cell clones, together with increased serum interferon-beta after radiation, were reported as the strongest predictors of response. After treatment with radiotherapy and ipilimumab, TCR clones that originated in tumors expanded in peripheral blood.

The method behind the library was the immunoSEQ multiplex PCR assay. What TCRdb holds here is the immuneACCESS table cut down to in-frame rearrangements. Part of the clones is not present; checked against another copy, under half of the missing clones reflect an unresolved V gene, and the others are unexplained. The sample contains about 53,000 clones, around four fifths of them found a single time. The top ten constitute more than 4% of the sample. In this study, focal radiation therapy paired with CTLA-4 blockade (ipilimumab) was tested in patients who had chemo-refractory metastatic non-small-cell lung cancer. The CDR3 runs 14 residues from the cysteine to the phenylalanine. The only DNA kept is the CDR3, 42 bases in frame from the first base. According to the germline V gene, CDR1 reads SGHAT and CDR2 reads FQNNGV. A remark on this clone: What antigen it recognizes has not been identified. One junction end does not reproduce the germline sequence, and a read error may be involved.

Recombination linked TRBV11-2 to TRBJ2-7, with TRBD2 as a weak D call on 6 bases. The sequence was collected from a human donor with non-small cell lung cancer whose response to radiotherapy plus ipilimumab could not be evaluated. The specimen was peripheral blood, collected from a patient treated with radiotherapy plus ipilimumab. The DNA is TGTGCCGGCAGCTTGGTACCGGGAGCCTACGAGCAGTACTTC. It is translated as CAGSLVPGAYEQYF.